The following is a TCR beta chain sequence with its context. The antigen is not known. The PCR ran on 60 Vbeta and 13 Jbeta primers. Some clones are missing from TCRdb's copy, which holds only in-frame ones; the method was immunoSEQ multiplex PCR. The sample carries some 170,000 clones, 80% to 85% recorded once. The V end lost 4 bases, the J end lost 1 base, and 13 bases lay between the germline ends. Germline V gives CDR1 MDHEN, CDR2 SYDVKM. CDR3 length equals 15 residues. The sample originates from a study of cytomegalovirus exposure and HLA in healthy donors. Findings and caveats of the study: Association of a missense DCLRE1C variant with TCR beta V- and J-gene trimming was reported in a later analysis. TCR beta sequences reportedly predicted the HLA-A and HLA-B alleles of most subjects accurately. When a later analysis compared HLA-associated TCR beta chains with equally common others, the HLA-associated chains turned out to be more clonally expanded and to have lower generation probabilities.

The receptor was isolated from a man aged 50 to 60 in good health and CMV-seropositive. Sequenced material: PBMCs. The V gene is TRBV28, the J gene TRBJ2-5, with D possibly TRBD1 on 6 matching bases. As DNA, the CDR3 is TGTGCCAGCAGTTCCCCCGGACAGCTCCAAGAGACCCAGTACTTC. This sequence encodes CASSSPGQLQETQYF.